A single T cell receptor beta chain is shown here with its context. Its matching antigen is unknown. In the original workflow: With immunoSEQ giving junction-only sequences and no quality scores, filtering differed. Clones were sequenced by immunoSEQ multiplex PCR, and TCRdb holds only the in-frame ones, with some missing. Clonal size and the V and J genes are those of that table, whereas D and trimming came from the DNA. The data show around 940,000 clones, around three quarters seen once. Looked up from germline, CDR1 is SGHKS and CDR2 is YYEKEE (reference sequence). This CDR3 spans 20 amino acids. J was trimmed by 1 base and V by 0 bases; bases with no gene match: 13. The data were taken from a study of shared clonotypes between healthy human individuals. Study-level points and caveats: Sequencing depth was expected to affect clonotype sharing among donors.

The chain combines TRBV5-5 with TRBJ2-3, with 11 bases identical to TRBD2. This TCR was recovered from a man aged 18 to 35 in good health. Sequences were obtained from memory CD4+ T cells sorted from blood. Subset denoted: CD45RA-negative fraction. The CDR3 DNA sequence: TGTGCCAGCAGCTTGGTCGCCACTAAAGGACTAGCGGGTGGCACAGATACGCAGTATTTT. It yields the protein CASSLVATKGLAGGTDTQYF. Drawing the rest from reference TRBV5-5 and TRBJ2-3, the complete variable domain is DAGVTQSPTHLIKTRGQQVTLRCSPISGHKSVSWYQQVLGQGPQFIFQYYEKEERGRGNFPDRFSARQFPNYSSELNVNALLLGDSALYLCASSLVATKGLAGGTDTQYFGPGTRLTVL.